This T cell receptor beta chain came from a study of OX40 agonist ivuxolimab in advanced cancers. With 6 bases removed from V and 6 bases from J, the gap between germline ends came to 11 bases. The germline V gene has CDR1 MNHEY and CDR2 SMNVEV (reference sequence). The CDR3 consists of 13 residues. Produced via immunoSEQ multiplex PCR; TCRdb's table is partial and in-frame only. This table holds more than 55,000 clones, more than 75% found once. The TCR sequence derives from an adult with an advanced solid tumor such as melanoma, head and neck, liver or kidney cancer. The source material was CD4+ or CD8+ T cells sorted from blood, sampled in a trial of the OX40 agonist ivuxolimab. The V call is TRBV27, the J call TRBJ2-2, with D unresolved. The chain's CDR3 is CASSFTLAGELFF. DNA for the CDR3: TGTGCCAGCAGCTTTACTTTGGCCGGGGAGCTGTTTTTT.